A single T cell receptor (beta chain) is shown here with its context. As yet, its antigen is unknown. The data were produced by immunoSEQ multiplex PCR, yet TCRdb's version contains in-frame clones alone and is incomplete. This sample has about 9,600 clones, with over 65% found just once. The sample comes from a study of CD4+ T cells in melanoma. Study-wide points: A reported correlation linked neoantigen-specific CD4+ T cells to CD8+, macrophage and B cell function. Reportedly, melanoma neoantigen-specific CD4+ T cells showed varied differentiation states.

This sequence originates from a human donor with melanoma. The sequencing input was cells from a culture (not recorded whether cultured in vitro).

CDR3 DNA: TGTGCCAGCAGCGGCGGGACAGAAGGCTGGGAGCCCCAGCATTTT. Translated, it gives CASSGGTEGWEPQHF. The chain links TRBV5-5 to TRBJ1-5, with TRBD1 matching 7 bases. This CDR3 contains 15 residues. Germline assignment: CDR1 SGHKS and CDR2 YYEKEE (reference sequence). The trim removed 4 bases at V and 8 bases at J, leaving 12 bases unmatched. The full variable domain, with the rest looked up from reference TRBV5-5 and TRBJ1-5, is DAGVTQSPTHLIKTRGQQVTLRCSPISGHKSVSWYQQVLGQGPQFIFQYYEKEERGRGNFPDRFSARQFPNYSSELNVNALLLGDSALYLCASSGGTEGWEPQHFGDGTRLSIL.